This T cell receptor (beta chain) was retrieved from a study of OX40 agonist ivuxolimab in advanced cancers. The V gene lost 0 bases and the J gene lost 3 bases, with 12 bases spanning the gap. The CDR3 is 16 amino acids. Germline values: CDR1 LNHDA, CDR2 SQIVND (reference sequence). Libraries were prepared by immunoSEQ multiplex PCR; TCRdb keeps only in-frame clonotypes and omits some of them. The sample records approximately 52,000 clones, about 88% being singletons. The chain recombines TRBV19 with TRBJ1-5, with D tentatively TRBD1 (5 bases). This TCR came from an adult with an advanced solid tumor such as melanoma, head and neck, liver or kidney cancer. The sample was CD4+ or CD8+ T cells sorted from blood, taken in a trial of the OX40 agonist ivuxolimab. CDR3 DNA: TGTGCCAGTAGTATAGATCCGGGACGGCTCAATCAGCCCCAGCATTTT. It encodes CASSIDPGRLNQPQHF.